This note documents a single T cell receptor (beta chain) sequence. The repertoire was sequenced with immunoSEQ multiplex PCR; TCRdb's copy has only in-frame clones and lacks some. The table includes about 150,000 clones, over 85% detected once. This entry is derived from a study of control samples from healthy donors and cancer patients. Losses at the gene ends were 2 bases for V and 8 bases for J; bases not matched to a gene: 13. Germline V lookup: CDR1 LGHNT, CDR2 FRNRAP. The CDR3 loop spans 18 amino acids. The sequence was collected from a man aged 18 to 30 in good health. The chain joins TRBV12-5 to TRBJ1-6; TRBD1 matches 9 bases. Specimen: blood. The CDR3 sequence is CASGLPADRGNCDSPLHF. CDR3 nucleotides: TGTGCTAGTGGTTTGCCCGCAGACAGGGGGAACTGTGATTCACCCCTCCACTTT.